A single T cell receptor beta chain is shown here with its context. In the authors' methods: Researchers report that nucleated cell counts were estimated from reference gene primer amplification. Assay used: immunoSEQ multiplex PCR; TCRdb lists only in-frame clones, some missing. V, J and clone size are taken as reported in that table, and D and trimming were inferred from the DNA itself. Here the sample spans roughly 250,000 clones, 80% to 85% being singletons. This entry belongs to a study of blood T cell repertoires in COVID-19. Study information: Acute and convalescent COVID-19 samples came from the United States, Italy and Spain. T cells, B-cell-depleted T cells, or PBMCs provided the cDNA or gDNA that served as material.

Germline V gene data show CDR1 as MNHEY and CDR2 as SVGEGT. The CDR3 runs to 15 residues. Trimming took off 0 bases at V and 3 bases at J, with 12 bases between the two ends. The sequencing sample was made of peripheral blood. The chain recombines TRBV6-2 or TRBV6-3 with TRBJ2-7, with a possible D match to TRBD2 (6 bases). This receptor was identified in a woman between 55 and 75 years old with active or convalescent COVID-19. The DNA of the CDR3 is TGTGCCAGCAGTTACTCCCGGGGGATAGGCTACGAGCAGTACTTC. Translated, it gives CASSYSRGIGYEQYF.